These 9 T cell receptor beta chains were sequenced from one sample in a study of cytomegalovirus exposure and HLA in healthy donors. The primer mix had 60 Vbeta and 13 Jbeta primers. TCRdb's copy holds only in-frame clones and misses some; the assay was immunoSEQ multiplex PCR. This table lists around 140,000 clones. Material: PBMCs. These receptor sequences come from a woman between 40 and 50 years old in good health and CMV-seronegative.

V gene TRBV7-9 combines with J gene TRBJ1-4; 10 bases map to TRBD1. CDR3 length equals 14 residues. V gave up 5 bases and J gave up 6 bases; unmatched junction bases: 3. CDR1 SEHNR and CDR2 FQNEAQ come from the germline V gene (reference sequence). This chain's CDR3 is CASSPGTGDEKLFF. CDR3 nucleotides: TGTGCCAGCAGCCCCGGGACAGGGGATGAAAAACTGTTTTTT.

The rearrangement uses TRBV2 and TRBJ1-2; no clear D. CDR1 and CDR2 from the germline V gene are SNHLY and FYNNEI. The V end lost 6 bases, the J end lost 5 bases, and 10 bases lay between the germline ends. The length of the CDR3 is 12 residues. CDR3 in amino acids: CASRGLIYGYTF. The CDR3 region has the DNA TGTGCCAGCAGAGGACTAATATATGGCTACACCTTC.

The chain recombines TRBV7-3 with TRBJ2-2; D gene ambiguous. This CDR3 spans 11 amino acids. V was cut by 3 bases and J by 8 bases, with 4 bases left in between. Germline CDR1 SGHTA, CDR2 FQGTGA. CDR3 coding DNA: TGTGCCAGCAGCTTCAGGGGGGAGCTGTTTTTT. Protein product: CASSFRGELFF.

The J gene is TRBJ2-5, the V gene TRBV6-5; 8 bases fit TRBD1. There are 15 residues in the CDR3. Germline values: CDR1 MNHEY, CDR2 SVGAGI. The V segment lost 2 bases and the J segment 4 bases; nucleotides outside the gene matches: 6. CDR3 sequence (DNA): TGTGCCAGCAGTTACGGCACAGGGGGAATAGAGACCCAGTACTTC. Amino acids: CASSYGTGGIETQYF.

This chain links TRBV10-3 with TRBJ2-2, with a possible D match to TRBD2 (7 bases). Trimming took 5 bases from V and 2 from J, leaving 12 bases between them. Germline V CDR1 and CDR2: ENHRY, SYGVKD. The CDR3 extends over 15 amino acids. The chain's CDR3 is CAISSGGANTGELFF. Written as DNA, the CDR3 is TGTGCCATCAGTTCGGGGGGCGCAAACACCGGGGAGCTGTTTTTT.

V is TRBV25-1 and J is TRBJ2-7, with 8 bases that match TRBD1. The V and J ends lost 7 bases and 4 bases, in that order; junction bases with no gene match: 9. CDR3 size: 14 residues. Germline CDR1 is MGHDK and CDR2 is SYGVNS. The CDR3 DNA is TGTGCCAGCACTGTCGGACAGGGAATGTACGAGCAGTACTTC. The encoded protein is CASTVGQGMYEQYF.

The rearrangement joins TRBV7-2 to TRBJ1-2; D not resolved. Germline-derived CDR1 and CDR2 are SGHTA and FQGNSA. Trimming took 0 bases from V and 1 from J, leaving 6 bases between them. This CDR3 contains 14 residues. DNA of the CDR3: TGTGCCAGCAGCTTAGCGTCTAATAACTATGGCTACACCTTC. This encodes CASSLASNNYGYTF.

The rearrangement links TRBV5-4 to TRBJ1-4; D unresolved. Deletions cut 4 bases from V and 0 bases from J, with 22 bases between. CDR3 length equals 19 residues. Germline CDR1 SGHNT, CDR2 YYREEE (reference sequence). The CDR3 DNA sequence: TGTGCCAGCAGCGACCCGGACTTCCCCAGTGGTGCAACTAATGAAAAACTGTTTTTT. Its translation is CASSDPDFPSGATNEKLFF.

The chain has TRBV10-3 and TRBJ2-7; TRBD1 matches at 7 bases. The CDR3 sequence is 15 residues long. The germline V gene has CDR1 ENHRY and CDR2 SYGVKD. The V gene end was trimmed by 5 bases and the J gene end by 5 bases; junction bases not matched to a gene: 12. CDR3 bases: TGTGCCATCAGTCCCTCAGTAGGGGGCGACCACGAGCAGTACTTC. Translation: CAISPSVGGDHEQYF.